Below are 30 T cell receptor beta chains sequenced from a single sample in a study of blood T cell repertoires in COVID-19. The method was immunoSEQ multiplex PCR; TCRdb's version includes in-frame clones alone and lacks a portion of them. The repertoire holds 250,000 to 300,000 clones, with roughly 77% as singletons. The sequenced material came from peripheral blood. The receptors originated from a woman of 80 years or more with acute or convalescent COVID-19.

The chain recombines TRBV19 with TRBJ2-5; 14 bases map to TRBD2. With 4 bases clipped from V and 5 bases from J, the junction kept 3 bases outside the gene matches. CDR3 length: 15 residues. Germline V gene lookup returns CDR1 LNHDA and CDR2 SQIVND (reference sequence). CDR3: CASSRTSGGRETQYF. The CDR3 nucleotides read TGTGCCAGTAGTAGGACTAGCGGGGGGAGGGAGACCCAGTACTTC.

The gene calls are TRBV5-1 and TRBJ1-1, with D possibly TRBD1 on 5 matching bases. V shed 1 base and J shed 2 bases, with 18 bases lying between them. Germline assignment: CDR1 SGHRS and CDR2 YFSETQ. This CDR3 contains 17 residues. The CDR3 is CASSLTRQNRGNTEAFF. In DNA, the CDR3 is TGCGCCAGCAGCTTGACCCGACAGAATAGGGGTAACACTGAAGCTTTCTTT. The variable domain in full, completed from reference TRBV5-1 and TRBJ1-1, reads KAGVTQTPRYLIKTRGQQVTLSCSPISGHRSVSWYQQTPGQGLQFLFEYFSETQRNKGNFPGRFSGRQFSNSRSEMNVSTLELGDSALYLCASSLTRQNRGNTEAFFGQGTRLTVV.

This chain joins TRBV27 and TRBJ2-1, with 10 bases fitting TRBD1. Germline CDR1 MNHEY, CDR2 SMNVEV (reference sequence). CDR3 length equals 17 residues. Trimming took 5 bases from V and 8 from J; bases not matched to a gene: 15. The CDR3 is CASSPPGGRQGAHEQFF. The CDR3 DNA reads TGTGCCAGCAGTCCTCCGGGGGGCCGACAGGGGGCTCATGAGCAGTTCTTC.

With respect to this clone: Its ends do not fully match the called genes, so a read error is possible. This chain's CDR3 is CASRLGLADYTDTQYF. CDR3 in DNA: TGTGCCAGCAGGTTGGGACTAGCGGATTACACAGATACGCAGTATTTT. The rearrangement uses TRBV5-6 and TRBJ2-3; 11 bases line up with TRBD2. The CDR3 length is 16 residues. Looked up from germline, CDR1 is SGHDT and CDR2 is YYEEEE. The variable domain in full, completed from reference TRBV5-6 and TRBJ2-3, reads DAGVTQSPTHLIKTRGQQVTLRCSPKSGHDTVSWYQQALGQGPQFIFQYYEEEERQRGNFPDRFSGHQFPNYSSELNVNALLLGDSALYLCASRLGLADYTDTQYFGPGTRLTVL.

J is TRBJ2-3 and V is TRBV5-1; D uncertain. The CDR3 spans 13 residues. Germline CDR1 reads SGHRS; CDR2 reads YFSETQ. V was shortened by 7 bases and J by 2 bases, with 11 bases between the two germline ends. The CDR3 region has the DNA TGCGCCAGCGGTCCCCTATCCACAGATACGCAGTATTTT. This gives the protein CASGPLSTDTQYF.

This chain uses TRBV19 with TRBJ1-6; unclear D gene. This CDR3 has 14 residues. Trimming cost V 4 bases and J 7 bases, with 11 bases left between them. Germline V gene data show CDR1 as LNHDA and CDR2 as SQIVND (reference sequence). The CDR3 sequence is CASSRGGENSPLHF. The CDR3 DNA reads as TGTGCCAGTAGTAGGGGAGGAGAAAATTCACCCCTCCACTTT.

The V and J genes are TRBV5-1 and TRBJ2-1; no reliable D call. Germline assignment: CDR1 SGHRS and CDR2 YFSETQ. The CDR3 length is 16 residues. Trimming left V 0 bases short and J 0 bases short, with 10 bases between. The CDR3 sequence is CASSLVIGSSYNEQFF. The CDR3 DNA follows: TGCGCCAGCAGCTTGGTAATCGGTAGCTCCTACAATGAGCAGTTCTTC. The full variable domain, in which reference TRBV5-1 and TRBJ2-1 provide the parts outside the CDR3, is KAGVTQTPRYLIKTRGQQVTLSCSPISGHRSVSWYQQTPGQGLQFLFEYFSETQRNKGNFPGRFSGRQFSNSRSEMNVSTLELGDSALYLCASSLVIGSSYNEQFFGPGTRLTVL.

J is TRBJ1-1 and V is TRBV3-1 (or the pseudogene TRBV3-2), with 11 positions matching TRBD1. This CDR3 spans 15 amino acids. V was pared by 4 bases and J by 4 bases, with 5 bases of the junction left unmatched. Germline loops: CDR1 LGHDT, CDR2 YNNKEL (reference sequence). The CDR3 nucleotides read TGTGCCAGCAGCCCTTCCGGGACAGGGGGCACTGAAGCTTTCTTT. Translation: CASSPSGTGGTEAFF.

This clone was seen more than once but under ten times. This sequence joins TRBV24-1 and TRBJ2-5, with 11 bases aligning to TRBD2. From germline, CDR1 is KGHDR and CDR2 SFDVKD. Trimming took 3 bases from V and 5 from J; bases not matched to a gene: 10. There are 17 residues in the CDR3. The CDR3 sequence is CATSDGGGLAARETQYF. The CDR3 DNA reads TGTGCCACCAGTGATGGGGGGGGACTAGCGGCCCGTGAGACCCAGTACTTC.

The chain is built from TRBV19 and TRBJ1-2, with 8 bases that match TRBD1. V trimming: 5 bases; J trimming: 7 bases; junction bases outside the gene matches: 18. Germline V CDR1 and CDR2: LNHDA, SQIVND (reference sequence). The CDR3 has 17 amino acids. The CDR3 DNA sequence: TGTGCCAGTAGTCCTACCATCACACAGGGGGTTTCGGGTGGCTACACCTTC. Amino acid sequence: CASSPTITQGVSGGYTF.

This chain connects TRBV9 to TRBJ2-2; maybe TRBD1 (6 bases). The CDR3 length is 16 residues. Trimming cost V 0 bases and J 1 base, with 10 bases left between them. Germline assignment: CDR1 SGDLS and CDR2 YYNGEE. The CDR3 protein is CASSVAVGGNTGELFF. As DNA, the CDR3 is TGTGCCAGCAGCGTAGCTGTAGGGGGGAACACCGGGGAGCTGTTTTTT.

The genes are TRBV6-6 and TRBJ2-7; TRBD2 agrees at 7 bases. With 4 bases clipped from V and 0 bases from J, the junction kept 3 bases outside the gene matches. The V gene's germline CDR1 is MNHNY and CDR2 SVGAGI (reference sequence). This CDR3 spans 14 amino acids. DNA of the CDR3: TGTGCCAGCAGTTCCTCGGGGGGCTCCTACGAGCAGTACTTC. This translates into CASSSSGGSYEQYF.

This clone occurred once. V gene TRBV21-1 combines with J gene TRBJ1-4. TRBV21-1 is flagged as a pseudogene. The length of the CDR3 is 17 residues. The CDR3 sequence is CASSKECHSPTNEKLFF. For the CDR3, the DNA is TGTGCCAGCAGCAAAGAGTGCCACTCCCCAACTAATGAAAAACTGTTTTTT.

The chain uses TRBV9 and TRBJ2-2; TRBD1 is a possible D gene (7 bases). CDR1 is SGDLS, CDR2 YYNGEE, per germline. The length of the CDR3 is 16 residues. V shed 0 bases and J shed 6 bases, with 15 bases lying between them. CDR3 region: CASSVGQGWGAGELFF. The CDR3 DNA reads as TGTGCCAGCAGCGTAGGACAGGGATGGGGGGCCGGGGAGCTGTTTTTT.

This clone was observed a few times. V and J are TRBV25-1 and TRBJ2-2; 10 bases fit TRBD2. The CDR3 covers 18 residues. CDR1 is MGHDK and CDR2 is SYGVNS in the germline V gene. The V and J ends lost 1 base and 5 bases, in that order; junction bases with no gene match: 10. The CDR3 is CASSELGGTSEGTGELFF. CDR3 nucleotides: TGTGCCAGCAGTGAATTGGGCGGGACTAGCGAAGGGACCGGGGAGCTGTTTTTT. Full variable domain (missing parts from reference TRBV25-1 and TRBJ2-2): EADIYQTPRYLVIGTGKKITLECSQTMGHDKMYWYQQDPGMELHLIHYSYGVNSTEKGDLSSESTVSRIRTEHFPLTLESARPSHTSQYLCASSELGGTSEGTGELFFGEGSRLTVL.

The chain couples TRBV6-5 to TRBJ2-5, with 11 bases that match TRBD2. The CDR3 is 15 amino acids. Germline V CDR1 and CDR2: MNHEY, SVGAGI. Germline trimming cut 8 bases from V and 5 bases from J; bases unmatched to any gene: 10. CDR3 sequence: CASQRVAGGRETQYF. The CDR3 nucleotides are TGTGCCAGCCAAAGGGTAGCGGGGGGGCGTGAGACCCAGTACTTC.

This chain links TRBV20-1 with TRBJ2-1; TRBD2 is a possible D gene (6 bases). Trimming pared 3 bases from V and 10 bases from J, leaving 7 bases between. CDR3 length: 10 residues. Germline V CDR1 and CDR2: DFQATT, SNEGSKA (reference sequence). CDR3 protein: CSASRGEQFF. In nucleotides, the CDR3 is TGCAGTGCTAGTCGGGGGGAGCAGTTCTTC.

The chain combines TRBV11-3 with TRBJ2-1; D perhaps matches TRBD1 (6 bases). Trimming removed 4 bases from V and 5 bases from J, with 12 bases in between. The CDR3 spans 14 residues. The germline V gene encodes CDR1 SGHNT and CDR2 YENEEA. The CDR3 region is CASSSATGNNEQFF. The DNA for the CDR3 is TGTGCCAGCAGCTCGGCTACAGGGAACAATGAGCAGTTCTTC.

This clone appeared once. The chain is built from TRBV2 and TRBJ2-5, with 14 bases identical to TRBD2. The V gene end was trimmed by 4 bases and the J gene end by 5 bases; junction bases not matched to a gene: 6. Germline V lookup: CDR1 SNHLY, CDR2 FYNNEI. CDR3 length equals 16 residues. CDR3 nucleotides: TGTGCCAGCAGTGTATCGAGACTAGCGGGAGGGGAGACCCAGTACTTC. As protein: CASSVSRLAGGETQYF.

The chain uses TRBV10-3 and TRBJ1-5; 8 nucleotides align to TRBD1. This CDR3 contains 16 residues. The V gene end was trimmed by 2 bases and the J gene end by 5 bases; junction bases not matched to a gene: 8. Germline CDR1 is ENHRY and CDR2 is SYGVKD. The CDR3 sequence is CAISERWTGPYQPQHF. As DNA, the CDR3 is TGTGCCATCAGTGAGAGATGGACAGGGCCATATCAGCCCCAGCATTTT.

The CDR3 DNA reads TGTGCCAGCAGCCCCAGGGGGGACAGCCTCTCCTACGAGCAGTACTTC. Its translation: CASSPRGDSLSYEQYF. The chain links TRBV21-1 to TRBJ2-7; TRBD1, the D gene given by the table, was not confirmed from the DNA. TRBV21-1 corresponds to a pseudogene. The CDR3 spans 16 residues.

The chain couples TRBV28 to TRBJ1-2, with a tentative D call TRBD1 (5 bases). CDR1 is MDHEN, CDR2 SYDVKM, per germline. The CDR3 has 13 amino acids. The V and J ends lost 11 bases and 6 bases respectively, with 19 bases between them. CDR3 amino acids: CAWSSGLWDGYTF. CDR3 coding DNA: TGTGCCTGGTCGTCAGGGCTGTGGGATGGCTACACCTTC.

This chain's CDR3 is CASSVDGPGDTQYF. In DNA form, the CDR3 reads TGTGCCAGCAGCGTAGATGGGCCGGGGGATACGCAGTATTTT. This chain uses TRBV9 with TRBJ2-3, with TRBD2 as a possible D gene (5 bases). The germline V gene encodes CDR1 SGDLS and CDR2 YYNGEE. The CDR3 consists of 14 residues. V dropped 0 bases and J dropped 6 bases, with 11 bases sitting between them.

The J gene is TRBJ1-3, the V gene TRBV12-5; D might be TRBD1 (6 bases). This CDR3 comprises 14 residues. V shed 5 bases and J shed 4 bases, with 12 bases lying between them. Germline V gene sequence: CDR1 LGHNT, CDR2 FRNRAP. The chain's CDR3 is CASGPGHQGNTIYF. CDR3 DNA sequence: TGTGCTAGTGGTCCGGGACACCAAGGAAACACCATATATTTT.

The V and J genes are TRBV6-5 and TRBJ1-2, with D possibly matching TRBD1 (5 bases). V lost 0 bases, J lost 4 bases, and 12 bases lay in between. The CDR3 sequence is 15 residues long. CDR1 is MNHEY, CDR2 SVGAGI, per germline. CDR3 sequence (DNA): TGTGCCAGCAGTTACTCGATCAGGGAGGGCTATGGCTACACCTTC. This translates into CASSYSIREGYGYTF.

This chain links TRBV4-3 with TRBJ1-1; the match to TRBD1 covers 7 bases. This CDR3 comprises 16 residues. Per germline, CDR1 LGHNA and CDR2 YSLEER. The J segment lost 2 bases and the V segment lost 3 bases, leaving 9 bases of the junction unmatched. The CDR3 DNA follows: TGCGCCAGCAGCCACCTAGCGACAGGGAATAACACTGAAGCTTTCTTT. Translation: CASSHLATGNNTEAFF.

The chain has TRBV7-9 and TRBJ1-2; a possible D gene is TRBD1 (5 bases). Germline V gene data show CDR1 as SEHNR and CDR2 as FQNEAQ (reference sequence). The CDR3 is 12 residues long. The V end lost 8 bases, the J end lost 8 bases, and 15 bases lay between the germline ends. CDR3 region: CASDEAGIGYTF. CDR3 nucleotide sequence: TGTGCCAGCGATGAGGCAGGGATCGGCTACACCTTC.

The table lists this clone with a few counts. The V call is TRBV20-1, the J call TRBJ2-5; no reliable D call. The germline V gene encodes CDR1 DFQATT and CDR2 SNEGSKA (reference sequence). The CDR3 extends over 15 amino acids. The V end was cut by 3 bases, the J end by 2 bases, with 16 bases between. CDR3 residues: CSASTPTYEQETQYF. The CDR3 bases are TGCAGTGCTAGTACGCCAACGTACGAGCAAGAGACCCAGTACTTC.

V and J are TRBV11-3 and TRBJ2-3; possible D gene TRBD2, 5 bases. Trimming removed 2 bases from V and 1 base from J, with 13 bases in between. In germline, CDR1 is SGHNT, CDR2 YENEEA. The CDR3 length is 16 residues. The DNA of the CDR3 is TGTGCCAGCAGCTTATCATCAGAGGGAGGCACAGATACGCAGTATTTT. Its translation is CASSLSSEGGTDTQYF.

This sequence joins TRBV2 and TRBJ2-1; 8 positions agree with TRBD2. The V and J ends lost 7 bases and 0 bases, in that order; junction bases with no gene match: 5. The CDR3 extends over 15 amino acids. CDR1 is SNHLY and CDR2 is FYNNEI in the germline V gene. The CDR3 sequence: CASTLAGGSYNEQFF. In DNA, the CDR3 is TGTGCCAGCACCTTGGCGGGAGGCTCCTACAATGAGCAGTTCTTC.